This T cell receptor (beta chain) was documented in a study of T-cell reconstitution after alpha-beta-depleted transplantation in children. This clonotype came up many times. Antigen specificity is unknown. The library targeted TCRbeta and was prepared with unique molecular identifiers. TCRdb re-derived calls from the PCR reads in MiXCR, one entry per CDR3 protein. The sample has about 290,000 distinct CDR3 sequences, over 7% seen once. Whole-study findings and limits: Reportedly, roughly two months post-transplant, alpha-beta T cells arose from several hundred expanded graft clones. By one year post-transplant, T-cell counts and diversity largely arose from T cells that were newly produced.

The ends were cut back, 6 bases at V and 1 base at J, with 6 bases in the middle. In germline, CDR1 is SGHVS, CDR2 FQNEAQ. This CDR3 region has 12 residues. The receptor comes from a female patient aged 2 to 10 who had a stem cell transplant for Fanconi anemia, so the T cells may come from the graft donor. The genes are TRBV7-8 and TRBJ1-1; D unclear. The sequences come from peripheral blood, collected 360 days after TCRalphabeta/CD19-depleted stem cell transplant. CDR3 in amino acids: CASRVGNTEAFF. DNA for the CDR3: TGTGCCAGCAGGGTGGGGAACACTGAAGCTTTCTTT.